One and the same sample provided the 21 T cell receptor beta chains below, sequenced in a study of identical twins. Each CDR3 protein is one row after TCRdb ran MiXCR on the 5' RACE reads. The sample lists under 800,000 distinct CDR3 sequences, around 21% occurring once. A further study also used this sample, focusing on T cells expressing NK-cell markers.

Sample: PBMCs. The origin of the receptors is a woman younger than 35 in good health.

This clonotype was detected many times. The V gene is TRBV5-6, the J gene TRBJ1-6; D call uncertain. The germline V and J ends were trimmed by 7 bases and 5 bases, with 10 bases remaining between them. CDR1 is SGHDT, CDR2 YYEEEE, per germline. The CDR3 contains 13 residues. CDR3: CASRRHNNSPLHF. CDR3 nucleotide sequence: TGTGCCAGCCGACGACATAATAATTCACCCCTCCACTTT.

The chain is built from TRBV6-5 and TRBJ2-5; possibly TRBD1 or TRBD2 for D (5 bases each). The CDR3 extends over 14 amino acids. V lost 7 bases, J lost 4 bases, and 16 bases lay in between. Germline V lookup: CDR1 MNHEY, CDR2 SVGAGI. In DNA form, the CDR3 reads TGTGCCAGCACGATGGGGGTCGTGGGAGAGACCCAGTACTTC. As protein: CASTMGVVGETQYF.

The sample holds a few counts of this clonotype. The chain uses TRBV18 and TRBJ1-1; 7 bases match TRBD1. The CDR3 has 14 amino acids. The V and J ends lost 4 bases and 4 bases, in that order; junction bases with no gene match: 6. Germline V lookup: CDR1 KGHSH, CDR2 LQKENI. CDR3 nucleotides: TGTGCCAGCTCACAAACAGGGGTTTCCACTGAAGCTTTCTTT. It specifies CASSQTGVSTEAFF.

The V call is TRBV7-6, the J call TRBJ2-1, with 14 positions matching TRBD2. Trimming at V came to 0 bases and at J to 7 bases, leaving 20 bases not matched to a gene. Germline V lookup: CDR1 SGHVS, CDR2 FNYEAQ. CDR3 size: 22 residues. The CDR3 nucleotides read TGTGCCAGCAGCTTAGCGTTGGAACAGTCACCCCCCGGGACTAGCGGGGGTAATGAGCAGTTCTTC. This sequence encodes CASSLALEQSPPGTSGGNEQFF.

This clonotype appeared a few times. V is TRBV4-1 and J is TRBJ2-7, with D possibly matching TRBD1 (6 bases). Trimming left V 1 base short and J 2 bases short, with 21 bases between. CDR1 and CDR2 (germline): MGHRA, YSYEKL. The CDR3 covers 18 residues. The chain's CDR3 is CASSQVKGSRGGPYEQYF. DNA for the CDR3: TGCGCCAGCAGCCAAGTCAAAGGATCCAGGGGCGGCCCCTACGAGCAGTACTTC.

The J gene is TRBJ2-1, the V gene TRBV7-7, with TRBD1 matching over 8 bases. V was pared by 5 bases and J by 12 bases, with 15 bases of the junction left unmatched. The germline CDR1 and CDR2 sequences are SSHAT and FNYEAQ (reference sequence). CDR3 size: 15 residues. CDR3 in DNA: TGTGCCAGCAGCCCGGACAGGGCCGCGAGATGGGGGCAGTTCTTC. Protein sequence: CASSPDRAARWGQFF. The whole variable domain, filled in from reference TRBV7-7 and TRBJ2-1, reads GAGVSQSPRYKVTKRGQDVTLRCDPISSHATLYWYQQALGQGPEFLTYFNYEAQPDKSGLPSDRFSAERPEGSISTLTIQRTEQRDSAMYRCASSPDRAARWGQFFGPGTRLTVL.

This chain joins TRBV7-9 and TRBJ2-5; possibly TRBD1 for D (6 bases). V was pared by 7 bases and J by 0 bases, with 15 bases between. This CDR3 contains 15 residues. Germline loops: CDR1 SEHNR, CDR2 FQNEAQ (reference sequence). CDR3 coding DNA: TGTGCCAGCACCCCTGGACAGTATTACCAAGAGACCCAGTACTTC. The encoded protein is CASTPGQYYQETQYF.

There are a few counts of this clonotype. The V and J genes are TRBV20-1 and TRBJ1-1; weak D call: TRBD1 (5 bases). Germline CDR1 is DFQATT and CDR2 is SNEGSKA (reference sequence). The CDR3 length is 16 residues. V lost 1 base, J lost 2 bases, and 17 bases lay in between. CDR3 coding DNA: TGCAGTGCTAGAGGGCCCTCAGGCGGGACCAACACTGAAGCTTTCTTT. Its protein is CSARGPSGGTNTEAFF.

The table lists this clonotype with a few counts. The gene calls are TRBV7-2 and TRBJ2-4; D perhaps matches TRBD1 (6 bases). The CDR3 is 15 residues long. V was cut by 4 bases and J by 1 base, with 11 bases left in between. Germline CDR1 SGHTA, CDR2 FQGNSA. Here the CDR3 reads CASSSPQGAKNIQYF. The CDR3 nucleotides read TGTGCCAGCAGCTCACCCCAGGGGGCCAAAAACATTCAGTACTTC.

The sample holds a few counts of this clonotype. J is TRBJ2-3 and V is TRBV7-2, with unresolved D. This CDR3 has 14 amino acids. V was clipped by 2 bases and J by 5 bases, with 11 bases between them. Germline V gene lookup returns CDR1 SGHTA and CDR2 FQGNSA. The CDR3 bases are TGTGCCAGCAGCTTAATACCCGGCGGAGATACGCAGTATTTT. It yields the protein CASSLIPGGDTQYF. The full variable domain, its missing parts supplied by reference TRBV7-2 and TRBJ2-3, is GAGVSQSPSNKVTEKGKDVELRCDPISGHTALYWYRQSLGQGLEFLIYFQGNSAPDKSGLPSDRFSAERTGGSVSTLTIQRTQQEDSAVYLCASSLIPGGDTQYFGPGTRLTVL.

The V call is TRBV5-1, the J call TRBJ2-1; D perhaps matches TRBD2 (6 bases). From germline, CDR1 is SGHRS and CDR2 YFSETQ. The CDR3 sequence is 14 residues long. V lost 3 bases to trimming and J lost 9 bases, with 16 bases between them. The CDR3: CASSSENGRFEQFF. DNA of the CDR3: TGCGCCAGCAGCTCAGAAAACGGGAGATTTGAGCAGTTCTTC.

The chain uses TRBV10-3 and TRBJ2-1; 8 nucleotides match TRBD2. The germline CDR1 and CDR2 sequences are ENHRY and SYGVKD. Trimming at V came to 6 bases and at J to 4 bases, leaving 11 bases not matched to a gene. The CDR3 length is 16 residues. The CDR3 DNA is TGTGCCATCAGGAGGGGGGAAGCGGGGGCGTACAATGAGCAGTTCTTC. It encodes CAIRRGEAGAYNEQFF.

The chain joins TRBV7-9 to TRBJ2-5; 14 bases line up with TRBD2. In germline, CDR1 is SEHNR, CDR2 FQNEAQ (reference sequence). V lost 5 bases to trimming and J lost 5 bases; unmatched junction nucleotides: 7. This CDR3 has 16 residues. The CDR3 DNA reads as TGTGCCAGCAGCGGGGGGACTAGCGGGAGATTTGAGACCCAGTACTTC. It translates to CASSGGTSGRFETQYF.

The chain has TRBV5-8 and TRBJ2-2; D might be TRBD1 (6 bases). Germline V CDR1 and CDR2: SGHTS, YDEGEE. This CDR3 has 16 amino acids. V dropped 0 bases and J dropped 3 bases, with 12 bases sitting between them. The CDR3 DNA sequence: TGTGCCAGCAGCTTGGCCGACAGGACGGACACCGGGGAGCTGTTTTTT. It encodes CASSLADRTDTGELFF.

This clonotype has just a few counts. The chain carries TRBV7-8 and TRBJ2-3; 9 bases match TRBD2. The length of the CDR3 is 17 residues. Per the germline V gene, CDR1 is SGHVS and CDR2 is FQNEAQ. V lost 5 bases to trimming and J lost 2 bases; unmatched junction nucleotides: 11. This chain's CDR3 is CASSPRGGEEITDTQYF. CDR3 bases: TGTGCCAGCAGCCCACGCGGGGGGGAGGAAATCACAGATACGCAGTATTTT.

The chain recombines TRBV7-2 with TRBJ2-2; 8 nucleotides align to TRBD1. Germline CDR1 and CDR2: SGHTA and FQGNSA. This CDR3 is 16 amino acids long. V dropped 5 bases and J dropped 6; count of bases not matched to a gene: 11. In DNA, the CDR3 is TGTGCCAGCAGCACCCGGACAGGGATCCGGCCCGGGGAGCTGTTTTTT. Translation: CASSTRTGIRPGELFF.

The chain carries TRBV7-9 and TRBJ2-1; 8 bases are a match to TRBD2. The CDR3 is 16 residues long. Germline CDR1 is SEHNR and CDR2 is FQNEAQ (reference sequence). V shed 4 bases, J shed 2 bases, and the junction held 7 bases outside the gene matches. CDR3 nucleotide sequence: TGTGCCAGCAGCTATAGCGGGGCCATTGCCTACAATGAGCAGTTCTTC. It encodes CASSYSGAIAYNEQFF.

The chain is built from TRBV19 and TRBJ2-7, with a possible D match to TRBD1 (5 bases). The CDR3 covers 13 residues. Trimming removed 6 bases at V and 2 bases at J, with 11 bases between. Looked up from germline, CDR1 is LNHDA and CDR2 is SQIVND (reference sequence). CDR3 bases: TGTGCCAGTAGGGGGCCAGACACCTACGAGCAGTACTTC. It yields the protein CASRGPDTYEQYF.

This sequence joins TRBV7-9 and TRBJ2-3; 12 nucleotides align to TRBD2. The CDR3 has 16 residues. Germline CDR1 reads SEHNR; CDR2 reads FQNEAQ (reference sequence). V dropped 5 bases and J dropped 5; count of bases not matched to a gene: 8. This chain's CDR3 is CASSTAAGLAGDTQYF. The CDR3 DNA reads TGTGCCAGCAGCACCGCGGCGGGACTAGCGGGAGATACGCAGTATTTT.

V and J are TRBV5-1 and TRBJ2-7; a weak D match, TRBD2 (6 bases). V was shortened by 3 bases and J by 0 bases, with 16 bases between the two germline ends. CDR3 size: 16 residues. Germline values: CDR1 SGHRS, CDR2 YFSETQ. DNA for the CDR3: TGCGCCAGCAGCTCGGGGGACTCATCGAGCTCCTACGAGCAGTACTTC. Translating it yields CASSSGDSSSSYEQYF. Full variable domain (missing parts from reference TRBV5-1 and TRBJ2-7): KAGVTQTPRYLIKTRGQQVTLSCSPISGHRSVSWYQQTPGQGLQFLFEYFSETQRNKGNFPGRFSGRQFSNSRSEMNVSTLELGDSALYLCASSSGDSSSSYEQYFGPGTRLTVT.

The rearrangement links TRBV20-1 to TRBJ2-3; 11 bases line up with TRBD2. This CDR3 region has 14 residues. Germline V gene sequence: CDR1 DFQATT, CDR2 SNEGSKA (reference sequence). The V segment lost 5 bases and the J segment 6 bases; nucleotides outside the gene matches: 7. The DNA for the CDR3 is TGCAGTGCTTGTCTAGCGGGGGGCCGGGATACGCAGTATTTT. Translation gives CSACLAGGRDTQYF.